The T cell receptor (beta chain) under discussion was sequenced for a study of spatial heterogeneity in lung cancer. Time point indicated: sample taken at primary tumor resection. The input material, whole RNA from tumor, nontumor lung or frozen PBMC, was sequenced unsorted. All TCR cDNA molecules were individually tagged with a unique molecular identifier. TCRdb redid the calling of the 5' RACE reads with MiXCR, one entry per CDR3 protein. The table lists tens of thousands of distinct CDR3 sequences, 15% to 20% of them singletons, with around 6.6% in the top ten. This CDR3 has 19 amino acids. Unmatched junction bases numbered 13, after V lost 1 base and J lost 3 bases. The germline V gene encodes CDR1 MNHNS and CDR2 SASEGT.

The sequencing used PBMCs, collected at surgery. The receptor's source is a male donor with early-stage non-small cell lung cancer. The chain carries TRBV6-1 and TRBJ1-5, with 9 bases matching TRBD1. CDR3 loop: CASSEGGTGWSEDNQPQHF. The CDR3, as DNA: TGTGCCAGCAGTGAAGGCGGGACAGGGTGGAGCGAAGACAATCAGCCCCAGCATTTT.